These 20 T cell receptor beta chains came from one sample sequenced in a study of blood T cell repertoires in COVID-19 (dated by TCRdb to the early 2020s). Library preparation was by the immunoSEQ multiplex PCR assay. TCRdb took this table from immuneACCESS and kept in-frame rearrangements with V and J called. Such tables lack part of the clones; where checked against another copy, unresolved V genes explain under half of the gap, and the rest is unexplained. In this sample the table shows 300,000 to 400,000 clones, around 87% of which occur a single time. The top ten hold roughly 1% of the sample. Material for sequencing was PBMCs or T cells enriched from blood (not recorded which). These receptors were collected from a man aged 18-30 years who had recovered from COVID-19.

V and J are TRBV7-9 and TRBJ1-2; tentatively, D is TRBD1 (6 bases). With 6 bases removed from V and 0 bases from J, the gap between germline ends came to 23 bases. In germline, CDR1 is SEHNR, CDR2 FQNEAQ (reference sequence). The CDR3 runs to 18 residues. CDR3 amino acids: CASSSMAGAGGSNYGYTF. The CDR3 DNA reads as TGTGCCAGCAGTTCTATGGCCGGGGCTGGGGGCTCTAACTATGGCTACACCTTC.

V and J are TRBV5-1 and TRBJ1-4; D possibly corresponds to TRBD1 (5 bases). The CDR3 runs 14 residues. From germline, CDR1 is SGHRS and CDR2 YFSETQ. The V gene lost 5 bases and the J gene lost 5 bases, with 13 bases spanning the gap. Here the CDR3 DNA reads TGCGCCAGCAGTCCAAGGGGCGCAAATGAAAAACTGTTTTTT. Amino acid sequence: CASSPRGANEKLFF.

V gene TRBV10-3 combines with J gene TRBJ1-3, with TRBD1 matching over 8 bases. The CDR3 is made up of 14 amino acids. With 6 bases clipped from V and 2 bases from J, the junction kept 3 bases outside the gene matches. Germline CDR1 ENHRY, CDR2 SYGVKD. DNA for the CDR3: TGTGCCATCAGGGGACAGGCCCCTGGAAACACCATATATTTT. Amino acids: CAIRGQAPGNTIYF.

This chain uses TRBV4-1 with TRBJ1-2; no reliable D call. In germline, CDR1 is MGHRA, CDR2 YSYEKL. Trimming cost V 0 bases and J 7 bases, with 18 bases left between them. The CDR3 has 16 amino acids. CDR3 bases: TGCGCCAGCAGCCAAGATTCGGCGGGAGTAATCCGTGGCTACACCTTC. Its translation is CASSQDSAGVIRGYTF.

This chain uses TRBV18 with TRBJ1-2; tentatively, D is TRBD1 (5 bases). CDR3 length: 13 residues. Trimming took 6 bases from V and 8 from J, leaving 16 bases between them. The germline CDR1 and CDR2 sequences are KGHSH and LQKENI. The CDR3 DNA is TGTGCCAGCTCCCGGGACCCCCGGGAGGGCTACACCTTC. This sequence encodes CASSRDPREGYTF.

The chain is built from TRBV7-9 and TRBJ1-1, with TRBD1 as a possible D gene (6 bases). Deletions cut 6 bases from V and 0 bases from J, with 11 bases between. This CDR3 has 14 amino acids. Germline V gives CDR1 SEHNR, CDR2 FQNEAQ (reference sequence). CDR3 bases: TGTGCCAGCAGTCCTCAGGGGATGAACACTGAAGCTTTCTTT. Translating it yields CASSPQGMNTEAFF.

J is TRBJ2-7 and V is TRBV7-9; 8 nucleotides agree with TRBD2. The CDR3 is 14 amino acids. Germline CDR1 SEHNR, CDR2 FQNEAQ (reference sequence). V lost 4 bases to trimming and J lost 7 bases; unmatched junction nucleotides: 9. The CDR3 nucleotides read TGTGCCAGCAGCTCCGGGGGGGCGGAGAGAGAGCAGTACTTC. It translates to CASSSGGAEREQYF.

This chain uses TRBV5-1 with TRBJ1-2; D ambiguous. Trimming cost V 4 bases and J 3 bases, with 13 bases left between them. The CDR3 contains 14 residues. Germline V CDR1 and CDR2: SGHRS, YFSETQ. As DNA, the CDR3 is TGCGCCAGCAGCCCCGTTCGGGTAGACTATGGCTACACCTTC. Translating gives CASSPVRVDYGYTF.

The chain carries TRBV6-4 and TRBJ2-5; 10 bases agree with TRBD1. CDR1 MRHNA and CDR2 SNTAGT come from the germline V gene. This CDR3 is 17 amino acids long. The V and J ends lost 2 bases and 5 bases, in that order; junction bases with no gene match: 11. The chain's CDR3 is CASSDLQDRGLVETQYF. CDR3 in DNA: TGTGCCAGCAGTGACCTTCAGGACAGGGGGTTGGTGGAGACCCAGTACTTC.

This sequence joins TRBV19 and TRBJ2-7; a possible D gene is TRBD2 (6 bases). V was cut by 5 bases and J by 5 bases, with 10 bases left in between. CDR3 length: 12 residues. Germline V gene data show CDR1 as LNHDA and CDR2 as SQIVND (reference sequence). CDR3 loop: CASSWGGDEQYF. In DNA form, the CDR3 reads TGTGCCAGTAGTTGGGGAGGAGACGAGCAGTACTTC.

The sample holds one count of this clone. The chain uses TRBV6-2 or TRBV6-3 and TRBJ2-1; possible D gene TRBD1, 5 bases. CDR1 is MNHEY and CDR2 is SVGEGT in the germline V gene. V dropped 4 bases and J dropped 9 bases, with 13 bases sitting between them. The CDR3 covers 13 residues. The CDR3 DNA reads as TGTGCCAGCAGTTTGATGATTCAGGGTGAGCAGTTCTTC. Its translation is CASSLMIQGEQFF.

This clone appeared a few times. The V and J genes are TRBV7-8 and TRBJ2-7; D is perhaps TRBD1 (7 bases). The CDR3 is 13 residues long. The V and J ends lost 5 bases and 6 bases respectively, with 14 bases between them. Germline V gene sequence: CDR1 SGHVS, CDR2 FQNEAQ. The CDR3 coding sequence is TGTGCCAGCAGCCTTGACAGGGAGGCCGAGCAGTACTTC. Encoded protein: CASSLDREAEQYF.

The J gene is TRBJ2-3, the V gene TRBV25-1, with 9 bases that match TRBD2. This CDR3 is built from 11 residues. The V segment lost 3 bases and the J segment 14 bases; nucleotides outside the gene matches: 3. Germline assignment: CDR1 MGHDK and CDR2 SYGVNS. Written as DNA, the CDR3 is TGTGCCAGCAGTGAGCGGGAGGGAGCGTATTTT. It is translated as CASSEREGAYF.

V is TRBV7-2 and J is TRBJ2-7; 14 nucleotides line up with TRBD2. Germline V CDR1 and CDR2: SGHTA, FQGNSA. The trim removed 0 bases at V and 7 bases at J, leaving 2 bases unmatched. This CDR3 is built from 15 residues. CDR3 amino acids: CASSLATSGRGEQYF. CDR3 in DNA: TGTGCCAGCAGCTTAGCGACTAGCGGGAGGGGGGAGCAGTACTTC.

The rearrangement links TRBV30 to TRBJ2-7; 7 nucleotides align to TRBD1. The CDR3 totals 13 residues. Germline V gene data show CDR1 as GTSNPN and CDR2 as SVGIG (reference sequence). The V and J ends lost 2 bases and 2 bases, in that order; junction bases with no gene match: 3. Here the CDR3 reads CAWSKGAPYEQYF. CDR3 nucleotides: TGTGCCTGGAGTAAGGGGGCGCCCTACGAGCAGTACTTC.

The chain couples TRBV5-1 to TRBJ2-7; possibly TRBD1 for D (6 bases). V lost 2 bases, J lost 2 bases, and 14 bases lay in between. CDR1 and CDR2 (germline): SGHRS, YFSETQ. The CDR3 extends over 15 amino acids. The CDR3 DNA follows: TGCGCCAGCAGCTTTGGGGACACCCAAACCTACGAGCAGTACTTC. This sequence encodes CASSFGDTQTYEQYF.

The chain employs TRBV28 and TRBJ2-7, with TRBD2 identical over 8 bases. The CDR3 runs to 12 residues. V lost 8 bases, J lost 6 bases, and 6 bases stayed unmatched. The germline V gene encodes CDR1 MDHEN and CDR2 SYDVKM. Here the CDR3 reads CASSNAGGEQYF. The CDR3 DNA follows: TGTGCCAGCTCTAACGCGGGGGGCGAGCAGTACTTC.

The genes are TRBV7-9 and TRBJ1-2; 8 bases are shared with TRBD1. V trimming: 6 bases; J trimming: 4 bases; junction bases outside the gene matches: 4. Germline-derived CDR1 and CDR2 are SEHNR and FQNEAQ (reference sequence). This CDR3 has 13 amino acids. The CDR3 here is CASSPTGGYGYTF. CDR3 bases: TGTGCCAGCAGTCCCACAGGGGGCTATGGCTACACCTTC.

The rearrangement joins TRBV6-2 or TRBV6-3 to TRBJ2-7; 9 bases map to TRBD2. Germline V lookup: CDR1 MNHEY, CDR2 SVGEGT. This CDR3 has 14 amino acids. The ends lost 4 bases at V and 2 bases at J; junction bases unmatched: 3. The CDR3 sequence is CASSSGLATYEQYF. The CDR3 DNA reads TGTGCCAGCAGTTCCGGACTAGCGACCTACGAGCAGTACTTC.

The rearrangement uses TRBV3-1 (or the pseudogene TRBV3-2) and TRBJ1-1, with D maybe TRBD1 (6 bases). V was shortened by 3 bases and J by 4 bases, with 9 bases between the two germline ends. Germline V gives CDR1 LGHDT, CDR2 YNNKEL (reference sequence). CDR3 size: 13 residues. The CDR3 nucleotides are TGTGCCAGCAGCCATACAGGGTTCACTGAAGCTTTCTTT. Protein: CASSHTGFTEAFF.